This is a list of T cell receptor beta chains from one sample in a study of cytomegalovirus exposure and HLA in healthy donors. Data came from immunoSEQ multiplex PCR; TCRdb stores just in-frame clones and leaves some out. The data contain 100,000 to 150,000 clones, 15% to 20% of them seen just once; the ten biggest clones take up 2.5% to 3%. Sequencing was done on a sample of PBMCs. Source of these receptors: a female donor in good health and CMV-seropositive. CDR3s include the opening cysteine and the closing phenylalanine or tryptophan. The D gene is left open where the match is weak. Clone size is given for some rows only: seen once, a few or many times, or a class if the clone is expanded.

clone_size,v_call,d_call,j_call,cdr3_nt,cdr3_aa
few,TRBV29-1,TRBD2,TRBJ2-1,TGCAGCGCATCCAAACTAGCGGGAGTGAATGAGCAGTTCTTC,CSASKLAGVNEQFF
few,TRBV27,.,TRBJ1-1,TGTGCCAGCAGTTTTAGGGGAGGAACGAACACTGAAGCTTTCTTT,CASSFRGGTNTEAFF
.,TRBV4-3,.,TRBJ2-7,TGCGCCAGCAGGCTAAGCGAACCCTCCGGTCGATTCAACTACGAGCAGTACTTC,CASRLSEPSGRFNYEQYF
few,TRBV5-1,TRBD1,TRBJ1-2,TGCGCCAGCAGCTTGGATCAGGGGGCGCGTGGCTACACCTTC,CASSLDQGARGYTF
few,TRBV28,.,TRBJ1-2,TGTGCCAGCAGTTCGTACAGGTGGGCGGATGGCTACACCTTC,CASSSYRWADGYTF
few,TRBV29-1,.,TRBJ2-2,TGCAGCGTTGATACTTCGAACACCGGGGAGCTGTTTTTT,CSVDTSNTGELFF
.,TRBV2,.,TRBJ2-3,TGTGCCCCCGCCAGGACTGGAAGCACAGATACGCAGTATTTT,CAPARTGSTDTQYF
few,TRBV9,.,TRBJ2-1,TGTGCCAGCAGCCCCGGGCCCGGGGGTTACAATGAGCAGTTCTTC,CASSPGPGGYNEQFF
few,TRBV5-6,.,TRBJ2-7,TGTGCCAGCAGTGGGGACTCCTATTCCGGCGAGCAGTACTTC,CASSGDSYSGEQYF
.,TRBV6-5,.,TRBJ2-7,TGTGCCAGCAGCTACGACAGACGTACGGTATCCTACGAGCAGTACTTC,CASSYDRRTVSYEQYF
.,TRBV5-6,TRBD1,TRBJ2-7,TGTGCCAGCAGCTTGGAGGGGGCCCACGAGCAGTACTTC,CASSLEGAHEQYF
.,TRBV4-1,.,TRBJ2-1,TGCGCCAGCAGCCAAGGGCGGGCCCGTGGCTCCTACAATGAGCAGTTCTTC,CASSQGRARGSYNEQFF
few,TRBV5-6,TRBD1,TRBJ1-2,TGTGCCAGCAGCTGGGACAGGGGCAACTATGGCTACACCTTC,CASSWDRGNYGYTF
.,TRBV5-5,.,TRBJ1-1,TGTGCCAGCAGCTTAGCAGGGCATAACACTGAAGCTTTCTTT,CASSLAGHNTEAFF
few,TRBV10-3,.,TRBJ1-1,TGTGCCATTAACAGCAACATGAACACTGAAGCTTTCTTT,CAINSNMNTEAFF
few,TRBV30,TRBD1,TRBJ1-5,TGTGCCTGGGCGACAGGGGGGTATGGCAATCAGCCCCAGCATTTT,CAWATGGYGNQPQHF
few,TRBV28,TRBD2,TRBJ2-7,TGTGCCAGCAGTTTTACTAGCGGGAGCGTACACGAGCAGTACTTC,CASSFTSGSVHEQYF